This paragraph reports one TCR beta chain. The data belong to a study of beta chain features in type 1 diabetes. This CDR3 has 16 amino acids. V was clipped by 0 bases and J by 0 bases, with 12 bases between them. CDR1 is MNHEY and CDR2 is SVGAGI in the germline V gene. Expressed TCRB transcripts were sequenced because the entire RNA isolate underwent reverse transcription. This table comes from immunoSEQ multiplex PCR, and its TCRdb copy is limited to in-frame clones, with some not included. The repertoire holds around 340,000 clones, roughly 8% seen once, with 0.44% in the top ten. The receptor comes from a woman aged 18-35 years in good health. The specimen was central memory CD4+ T cells from blood. This chain links TRBV6-5 with TRBJ2-7; D could derive from TRBD1 or TRBD2 (5 bases each). This chain's CDR3 is CASSYSLWGISYEQYF. The CDR3 coding sequence is TGTGCCAGCAGTTACTCGTTGTGGGGGATCTCCTACGAGCAGTACTTC.